What follows describes a single T cell receptor (beta chain). The sample belongs to a study of blood T cell repertoires in COVID-19. TCRdb's copy holds only in-frame clones and misses some; the assay was immunoSEQ multiplex PCR. This table holds hundreds of thousands of clones, 86% found once. Germline V gene lookup returns CDR1 DFQATT and CDR2 SNEGSKA (reference sequence). The CDR3 spans 18 residues. V dropped 3 bases and J dropped 2 bases, with 22 bases sitting between them. Sequenced: peripheral blood. This clonotype was sampled from a woman of 80 years or more with COVID-19, enrolled during active disease. The V gene is TRBV20-1, the J gene TRBJ1-4; tentatively, D is TRBD1 (5 bases). The CDR3 loop is CSASDWGSLGGTNEKLFF. The CDR3 DNA is TGCAGTGCTAGTGATTGGGGGAGTTTGGGAGGTACTAATGAAAAACTGTTTTTT.